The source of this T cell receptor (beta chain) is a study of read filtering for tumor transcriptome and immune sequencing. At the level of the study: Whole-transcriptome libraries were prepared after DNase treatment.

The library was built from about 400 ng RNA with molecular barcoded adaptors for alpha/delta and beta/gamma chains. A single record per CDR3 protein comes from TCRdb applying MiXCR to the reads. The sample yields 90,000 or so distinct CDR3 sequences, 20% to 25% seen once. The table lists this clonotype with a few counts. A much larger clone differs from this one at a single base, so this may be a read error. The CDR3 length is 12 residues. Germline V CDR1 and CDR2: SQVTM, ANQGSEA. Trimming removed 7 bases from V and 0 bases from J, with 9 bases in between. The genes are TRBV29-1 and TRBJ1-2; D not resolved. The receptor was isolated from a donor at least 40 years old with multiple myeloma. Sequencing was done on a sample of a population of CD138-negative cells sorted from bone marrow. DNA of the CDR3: TGCAGCGCCCAACGAGCTAACTATGGCTACACCTTC. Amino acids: CSAQRANYGYTF.